The T cell receptor beta chain under discussion was sequenced for a study of blood T cells in healthy people across ages. Study-level background: In model experiments, template switching was able to capture about one barcoded beta molecule for every two T cells that were present. General study points: The recorded TCR beta diversity per million T cells decreased in a roughly linear manner with age.

No fewer than 5.5 micrograms of total RNA were isolated from every sample. This CDR3 spans 16 amino acids. CDR1 and CDR2 (germline): SGHTA, FQGNSA. Alongside a J-beta primer mix, a sample-barcoded 5' primer served in a second PCR lasting 7 to 11 cycles. TCRdb independently ran MiXCR on the 5' RACE reads; one entry per CDR3 protein. The sample consists of approximately 600,000 distinct CDR3 sequences, about 53% of them appearing once. This clonotype was counted between two and nine times. Its antigen is still unknown. A much larger clone is a single base away; this may be a read error. Specimen: blood. The source of this sequence is a man aged 55 to 70 in good health. The chain links TRBV7-2 to TRBJ2-1; a possible D gene is TRBD2 (7 bases). Near its end, the DNA agrees better with TRBJ2-7, so the J call may be wrong. The CDR3: CASSTTGGGLGNEQYF. CDR3 nucleotide sequence: TGTGCCAGCAGCACCACTGGGGGGGGGCTGGGCAATGAGCAGTACTTC.